Reported below is one T cell receptor (beta chain). What it binds is not known. The sample belongs to a study of blood T cells in healthy people across ages. General study points: CMV status of donors was not determined, possibly confounding expanded clonotype changes. The diversity estimates, figures obtained from one million T cells, were considered underestimates.

Donation came from healthy Caucasian individuals in Russia who were aged about 6 to 90. Isolation recovered at least 7 million PBMCs from every sample. A second PCR of about 7 to 12 cycles used a sample-barcoded 5' primer and a J-beta primer mix. TCRdb re-derived calls from the 5' RACE reads in MiXCR, one entry per CDR3 protein. The sample consists of around 600,000 distinct CDR3 sequences, 40% to 55% of them appearing once. This CDR3 has 14 amino acids. Germline CDR1 DFQATT, CDR2 SNEGSKA (reference sequence). V was shortened by 1 base and J by 0 bases, with 10 bases between the two germline ends. The origin of this receptor is a man older than 75 in good health. Sample: blood. The rearrangement links TRBV20-1 to TRBJ2-7; weak D call: TRBD2 (5 bases). The CDR3 DNA reads TGCAGTGCTAGAGGGACTTACAGCTCCTACGAGCAGTACTTC. It codes for CSARGTYSSYEQYF.